One and the same sample provided the 30 T cell receptor beta chains below, sequenced in a study of blood T cell repertoires in COVID-19. The method was immunoSEQ multiplex PCR; TCRdb's version includes in-frame clones alone and lacks a portion of them. The profile shows 200,000 to 250,000 clones, roughly 90% of them singletons. Sequenced material: peripheral blood. The receptors stem from a man in his sixties who had recovered from COVID-19.

This rearrangement joins TRBV6-2 or TRBV6-3 to TRBJ2-7, with 7 bases identical to TRBD2. The CDR3 runs 14 residues. V lost 5 bases, J lost 6 bases, and 10 bases stayed unmatched. Germline CDR1 MNHEY, CDR2 SVGEGT. CDR3 sequence: CASSMGGVLLEQYF. The CDR3, as DNA: TGTGCCAGCAGTATGGGAGGGGTTCTGCTCGAGCAGTACTTC.

The table lists this clone with a count of one. The V gene is TRBV20-1, the J gene TRBJ2-7, with D perhaps TRBD2 (6 bases). The germline gives CDR1 DFQATT, CDR2 SNEGSKA (reference sequence). The CDR3 is 11 amino acids. CDR3 sequence reads: CAGQRVYEQYF. The CDR3 DNA reads as TGCGCCGGGCAGCGGGTCTACGAGCAGTACTTC.

This chain links TRBV30 with TRBJ2-2; the D gene is possibly TRBD2 (5 bases). Germline CDR1 is GTSNPN and CDR2 is SVGIG (reference sequence). This CDR3 is built from 11 residues. With 4 bases removed from V and 5 bases from J, the gap between germline ends came to 5 bases. CDR3: CAWTGTGELFF. Written as DNA, the CDR3 is TGTGCCTGGACGGGGACCGGGGAGCTGTTTTTT.

The chain is built from TRBV5-1 and TRBJ2-3; no clear D gene. Trimming removed 4 bases from V and 1 base from J, with 16 bases in between. The CDR3 spans 16 residues. The germline gives CDR1 SGHRS, CDR2 YFSETQ. CDR3 in DNA: TGCGCCAGCAGCCTCACAGCTTTAGTCGGCACAGATACGCAGTATTTT. Translation gives CASSLTALVGTDTQYF.

V usage is TRBV5-1 and J usage is TRBJ2-5, with D perhaps matching TRBD1 (6 bases). The germline V gene encodes CDR1 SGHRS and CDR2 YFSETQ. Trimming took off 0 bases at V and 4 bases at J, with 13 bases between the two ends. The CDR3 has 15 residues. CDR3 nucleotide sequence: TGCGCCAGCAGCTTGGCGGGGCAGGGGTCAGAGACCCAGTACTTC. Protein product: CASSLAGQGSETQYF.

The V gene is TRBV7-2, the J gene TRBJ1-6, with 11 bases matching TRBD1. V trimming: 5 bases; J trimming: 9 bases; junction bases outside the gene matches: 9. Germline V gene lookup returns CDR1 SGHTA and CDR2 FQGNSA. This CDR3 has 16 residues. The DNA of the CDR3 is TGTGCCAGCAGCCAGCCCCGGACAGGGGGCGGTTCACCCCTCCACTTT. This sequence encodes CASSQPRTGGGSPLHF.

The V call is TRBV29-1, the J call TRBJ1-1, with D possibly TRBD1 on 5 matching bases. With 4 bases removed from V and 6 bases from J, the gap between germline ends came to 15 bases. Germline V gene sequence: CDR1 SQVTM, CDR2 ANQGSEA. The CDR3 totals 13 residues. The CDR3 here is CSVGVGGAAEAFF. CDR3 sequence (DNA): TGCAGCGTTGGAGTTGGAGGGGCCGCTGAAGCTTTCTTT.

In DNA, the CDR3 is TGTGCCAGCAGTAAAGGACAGGCAAGAGGAGAGACCCAGTACTTC. Its translation: CASSKGQARGETQYF. The chain employs TRBV2 and TRBJ2-5; TRBD1 matches 7 bases. This CDR3 is 15 amino acids long. CDR1 is SNHLY, CDR2 FYNNEI, per germline. After removal of 5 bases from V and 4 bases from J, the junction contained 10 bases not matched to a gene.

The chain combines TRBV28 with TRBJ1-4; 9 bases are shared with TRBD1. The V segment lost 4 bases and the J segment 10 bases; nucleotides outside the gene matches: 7. The germline CDR1 and CDR2 sequences are MDHEN and SYDVKM. The CDR3 extends over 14 amino acids. The DNA for the CDR3 is TGTGCCAGCAGTTGGGACAGGGTGTCTGGAAAACTGTTTTTT. This translates into CASSWDRVSGKLFF.

The chain links TRBV6-2 or TRBV6-3 to TRBJ2-3, with 9 positions matching TRBD2. Germline V CDR1 and CDR2: MNHEY, SVGEGT. This CDR3 contains 17 residues. The ends lost 3 bases at V and 7 bases at J; junction bases unmatched: 14. The CDR3 loop is CASSYGEREVSSNTQYF. In nucleotides, the CDR3 is TGTGCCAGCAGTTATGGCGAGCGGGAGGTTTCCTCTAATACGCAGTATTTT.

The CDR3 reads CASYRAGSYEQYF. CDR3 DNA: TGTGCCTCATACCGGGCGGGCTCCTACGAGCAGTACTTC. The rearrangement links TRBV6-6 to TRBJ2-7; perhaps TRBD2 as D (5 bases). In germline, CDR1 is MNHNY, CDR2 SVGAGI (reference sequence). V lost 11 bases and J 0 bases, leaving 14 bases between the germline ends. The CDR3 is 13 residues long.

The gene calls are TRBV19 and TRBJ1-5; a possible D gene is TRBD1 (5 bases). The V end lost 4 bases, the J end lost 1 base, and 14 bases lay between the germline ends. The CDR3 sequence is 16 residues long. In germline, CDR1 is LNHDA, CDR2 SQIVND (reference sequence). As DNA, the CDR3 is TGTGCCAGTAGTAGGGTGGGGGGGAAAAGCAATCAGCCCCAGCATTTT. Its protein product is CASSRVGGKSNQPQHF.

V usage is TRBV9 and J usage is TRBJ2-1; D is uncertain. V shed 3 bases and J shed 0 bases, with 10 bases lying between them. Per the germline V gene, CDR1 is SGDLS and CDR2 is YYNGEE. This CDR3 region has 15 residues. In nucleotides, the CDR3 is TGTGCCAGCAGCGCCCAACGGAGCTCCTACAATGAGCAGTTCTTC. It encodes CASSAQRSSYNEQFF.

This chain links TRBV19 with TRBJ2-7; 10 bases map to TRBD1. The CDR3 length is 14 residues. Trimming removed 8 bases from V and 5 bases from J; junction bases left unmatched: 9. CDR1 is LNHDA and CDR2 is SQIVND in the germline V gene (reference sequence). CDR3 DNA sequence: TGTGCCAGTCGATTCCGGGACAGGGGCGACGAGCAGTACTTC. Translation gives CASRFRDRGDEQYF.

The J gene is TRBJ1-1, the V gene TRBV19, with D maybe TRBD1 (6 bases). Per germline, CDR1 LNHDA and CDR2 SQIVND (reference sequence). The CDR3 has 14 amino acids. The V end lost 5 bases, the J end lost 4 bases, and 14 bases lay between the germline ends. CDR3 loop: CASSPGQPGTEAFF. CDR3 DNA: TGTGCCAGTAGTCCCGGACAGCCAGGCACTGAAGCTTTCTTT.

The genes are TRBV30 and TRBJ2-3; D is possibly TRBD2 (5 bases). Germline CDR1 is GTSNPN and CDR2 is SVGIG (reference sequence). CDR3 length equals 13 residues. Trimming shortened V by 0 bases and J by 5 bases, and 9 bases separated the two germline ends. CDR3 coding DNA: TGTGCCTGGAGTGTATTCGGGGTAGATACGCAGTATTTT. As protein: CAWSVFGVDTQYF.

The chain has TRBV7-3 and TRBJ1-3, with D perhaps matching TRBD1 (6 bases). Trimming left V 1 base short and J 2 bases short, with 6 bases between. The CDR3 has 14 residues. CDR1 is SGHTA, CDR2 FQGTGA, per germline. As DNA, the CDR3 is TGTGCCAGCAGCTTAAACAGGGCTGGAAACACCATATATTTT. Encoded protein: CASSLNRAGNTIYF.

The V call is TRBV9, the J call TRBJ2-1; 10 nucleotides agree with TRBD2. Trimming took 4 bases from V and 10 from J; bases not matched to a gene: 11. Germline values: CDR1 SGDLS, CDR2 YYNGEE. CDR3 length equals 15 residues. The CDR3 spells CASSISAGGGGEQFF. In nucleotides, the CDR3 is TGTGCCAGCAGCATATCAGCGGGAGGGGGTGGAGAGCAGTTCTTC.

The chain recombines TRBV28 with TRBJ2-1; TRBD2 aligns across 8 bases. The length of the CDR3 is 14 residues. V trimming: 4 bases; J trimming: 6 bases; junction bases outside the gene matches: 5. Germline-derived CDR1 and CDR2 are MDHEN and SYDVKM. DNA for the CDR3: TGTGCCAGCAGTTCCCCGACTAGCGTCAATGAGCAGTTCTTC. Its translation is CASSSPTSVNEQFF.

The V call is TRBV5-4, the J call TRBJ2-2; 9 bases line up with TRBD2. CDR1 is SGHNT, CDR2 YYREEE, per germline (reference sequence). The CDR3 totals 16 residues. Losses at the gene ends were 5 bases for V and 0 bases for J; bases not matched to a gene: 5. The CDR3 loop is CASSTGGGANTGELFF. In DNA form, the CDR3 reads TGTGCCAGCAGTACCGGCGGGGGGGCGAACACCGGGGAGCTGTTTTTT.

The V call is TRBV7-2, the J call TRBJ2-2; 8 bases align to TRBD2. Germline assignment: CDR1 SGHTA and CDR2 FQGNSA. CDR3 length: 14 residues. The J segment lost 5 bases and the V segment lost 10 bases, leaving 9 bases of the junction unmatched. The CDR3 region has the DNA TGTGCCACTCACCGGGGGGGCAGTACCGGGGAGCTGTTTTTT. Translated, it gives CATHRGGSTGELFF.

The rearrangement joins TRBV7-2 to TRBJ1-4; TRBD1 matches 7 bases. CDR3 length equals 16 residues. Germline V gene sequence: CDR1 SGHTA, CDR2 FQGNSA. The trim removed 1 base at V and 5 bases at J, leaving 7 bases unmatched. The DNA of the CDR3 is TGTGCCAGCAGCTTAGGGACGGGACAGATAAATGAAAAACTGTTTTTT. This encodes CASSLGTGQINEKLFF.

V gene TRBV5-1 combines with J gene TRBJ1-2; D unresolved. CDR3 length: 17 residues. Trimming stripped 0 bases from V and 3 bases from J, with 18 bases between. Looked up from germline, CDR1 is SGHRS and CDR2 is YFSETQ. The CDR3 is CASSLGQTGYFDYGYTF. Here the CDR3 DNA reads TGCGCCAGCAGCTTGGGCCAAACGGGTTATTTCGACTATGGCTACACCTTC. Full variable domain (rest looked up from reference TRBV5-1 and TRBJ1-2): KAGVTQTPRYLIKTRGQQVTLSCSPISGHRSVSWYQQTPGQGLQFLFEYFSETQRNKGNFPGRFSGRQFSNSRSEMNVSTLELGDSALYLCASSLGQTGYFDYGYTFGSGTRLTVV.

The chain joins TRBV5-8 to TRBJ2-7, with TRBD1 as a possible D gene (6 bases). Trimming removed 0 bases from V and 6 bases from J, with 10 bases in between. Germline loops: CDR1 SGHTS, CDR2 YDEGEE. The CDR3 has 13 residues. CDR3 sequence: CASSLGRGGEQYF. The DNA for the CDR3 is TGTGCCAGCAGCTTGGGCAGGGGTGGCGAGCAGTACTTC.

This chain links TRBV27 with TRBJ2-7; 10 bases are a match to TRBD2. Per the germline V gene, CDR1 is MNHEY and CDR2 is SMNVEV (reference sequence). The CDR3 extends over 17 amino acids. Germline trimming cut 5 bases from V and 0 bases from J; bases unmatched to any gene: 10. This chain's CDR3 is CASSPWGLAGDSYEQYF. The DNA for the CDR3 is TGTGCCAGCAGTCCATGGGGGCTAGCGGGAGACTCCTACGAGCAGTACTTC.

The chain combines TRBV16 with TRBJ1-1; 7 bases fit TRBD1. The V gene end was trimmed by 1 base and the J gene end by 4 bases; junction bases not matched to a gene: 6. This CDR3 is 15 amino acids long. Germline values: CDR1 KGHSY, CDR2 FQNENV. CDR3 protein: CASSQLEGAGTEAFF. CDR3 nucleotide sequence: TGTGCCAGCAGCCAATTAGAGGGGGCAGGCACTGAAGCTTTCTTT. Drawing the rest from reference TRBV16 and TRBJ1-1, the complete variable domain is GEEVAQTPKHLVRGEGQKAKLYCAPIKGHSYVFWYQQVLKNEFKFLISFQNENVFDETGMPKERFSAKCLPNSPCSLEIQATKLEDSAVYFCASSQLEGAGTEAFFGQGTRLTVV.

V and J are TRBV7-2 and TRBJ2-2; 9 bases agree with TRBD1. In germline, CDR1 is SGHTA, CDR2 FQGNSA. Losses at the gene ends were 6 bases for V and 7 bases for J; bases not matched to a gene: 6. The CDR3 contains 14 residues. Here the CDR3 DNA reads TGTGCCAGCAGACTACAGGGGGCGTTCGGGGAGCTGTTTTTT. Protein: CASRLQGAFGELFF.

This chain uses TRBV7-2 with TRBJ2-1; D unresolved. The CDR3 extends over 15 amino acids. Trimming pared 8 bases from V and 10 bases from J, leaving 24 bases between. Germline V gives CDR1 SGHTA, CDR2 FQGNSA. CDR3 sequence (DNA): TGTGCCAGCGGCGCGTACCGGTCGCGGTATGGGGAGCAGTTCTTC. It encodes CASGAYRSRYGEQFF.

The rearrangement links TRBV27 to TRBJ1-2, with TRBD1 as a possible D gene (6 bases). Per the germline V gene, CDR1 is MNHEY and CDR2 is SMNVEV (reference sequence). The CDR3 has 13 residues. Trimming shortened V by 2 bases and J by 8 bases, and 12 bases separated the two germline ends. The CDR3: CASSLLGAGGYTF. CDR3 DNA sequence: TGTGCCAGCAGTTTACTGGGGGCAGGGGGCTACACCTTC.

The rearrangement links TRBV7-9 to TRBJ2-5; TRBD1 agrees at 9 bases. Germline V lookup: CDR1 SEHNR, CDR2 FQNEAQ (reference sequence). The CDR3 is 14 amino acids. V dropped 5 bases and J dropped 7; count of bases not matched to a gene: 8. CDR3 DNA: TGTGCCAGCAGCCTGGGACAGGGAATGGTGACCCAGTACTTC. As protein: CASSLGQGMVTQYF. The full variable domain, in which reference TRBV7-9 and TRBJ2-5 provide the parts outside the CDR3, is DTGVSQNPRHKITKRGQNVTFRCDPISEHNRLYWYRQTLGQGPEFLTYFQNEAQLEKSRLLSDRFSAERPKGSFSTLEIQRTEQGDSAMYLCASSLGQGMVTQYFGPGTRLLVL.